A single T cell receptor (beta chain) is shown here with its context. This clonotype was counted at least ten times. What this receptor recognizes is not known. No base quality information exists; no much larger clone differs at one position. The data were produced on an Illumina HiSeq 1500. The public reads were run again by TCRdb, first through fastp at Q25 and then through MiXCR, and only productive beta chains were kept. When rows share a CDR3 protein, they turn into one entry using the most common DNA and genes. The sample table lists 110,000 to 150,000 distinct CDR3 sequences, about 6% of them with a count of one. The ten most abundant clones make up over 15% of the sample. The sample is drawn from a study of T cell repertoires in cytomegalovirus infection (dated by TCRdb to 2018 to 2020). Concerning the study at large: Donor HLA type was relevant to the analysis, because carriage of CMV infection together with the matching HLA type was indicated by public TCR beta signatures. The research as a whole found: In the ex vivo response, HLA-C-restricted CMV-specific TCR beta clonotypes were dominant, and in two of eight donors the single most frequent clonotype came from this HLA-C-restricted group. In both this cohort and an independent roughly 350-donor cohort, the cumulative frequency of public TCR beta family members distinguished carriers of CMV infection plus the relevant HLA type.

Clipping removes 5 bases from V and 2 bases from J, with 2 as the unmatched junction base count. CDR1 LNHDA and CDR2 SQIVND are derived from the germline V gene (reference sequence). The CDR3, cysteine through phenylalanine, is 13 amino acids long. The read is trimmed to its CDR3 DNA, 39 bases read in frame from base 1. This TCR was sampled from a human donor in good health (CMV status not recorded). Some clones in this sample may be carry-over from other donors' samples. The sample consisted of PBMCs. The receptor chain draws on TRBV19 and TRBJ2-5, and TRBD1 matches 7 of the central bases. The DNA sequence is TGTGCCAGTAGTTCGGACAGGCAAGAGACCCAGTACTTC. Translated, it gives CASSSDRQETQYF.